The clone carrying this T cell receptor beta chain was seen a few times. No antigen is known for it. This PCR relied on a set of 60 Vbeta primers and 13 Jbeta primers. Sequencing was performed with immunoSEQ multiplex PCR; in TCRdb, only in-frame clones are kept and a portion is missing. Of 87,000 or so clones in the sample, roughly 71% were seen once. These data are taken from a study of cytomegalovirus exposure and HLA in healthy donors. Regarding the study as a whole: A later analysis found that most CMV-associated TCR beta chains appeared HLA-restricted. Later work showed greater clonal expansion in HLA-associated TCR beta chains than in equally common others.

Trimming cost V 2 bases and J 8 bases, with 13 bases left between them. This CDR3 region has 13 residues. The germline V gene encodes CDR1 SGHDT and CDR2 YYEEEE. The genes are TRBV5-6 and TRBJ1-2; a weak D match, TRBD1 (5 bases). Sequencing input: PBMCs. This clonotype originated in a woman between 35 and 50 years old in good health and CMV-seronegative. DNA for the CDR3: TGTGCCAGCAGCTTAGAGCCCAAGGGGGGCTACACCTTC. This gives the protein CASSLEPKGGYTF.